This T cell receptor (beta chain) emerged from a study of shared T cell receptors in the human thymus. Germline V gene lookup returns CDR1 SNHLY and CDR2 FYNNEI. V trimming: 4 bases; J trimming: 4 bases; junction bases outside the gene matches: 14. The CDR3 is made up of 18 amino acids. Libraries were prepared by immunoSEQ multiplex PCR; TCRdb keeps only in-frame clonotypes and omits some of them. The table has roughly 660,000 clones, 85% to 90% seen once; the top ten hold over 0.008%. These same data were also listed under a study on human thymus T cells. That work states: It looked as if thymic and blood repertoires used V and J genes in a biased way.

Sequencing used thymocytes. The TCR comes from a boy under two years old with a congenital heart defect. The rearrangement links TRBV2 to TRBJ2-7; 12 bases fit TRBD1. In nucleotides, the CDR3 is TGTGCCAGCAGTGGGGACAGGGGGCGTCCAGCGGGAAATTACGAGCAGTACTTC. Its translation is CASSGDRGRPAGNYEQYF.